The next 5 T cell receptor beta chains were all read from a single sample in a study of CD8 T cell repertoires and HIV-1 epitope variants. Their specific antigens are unknown. Measured with immunoSEQ multiplex PCR; TCRdb has only the in-frame clones, and not every one. The table has thousands of clones, about two thirds seen once. The sample comprised cultured CD8+ T cells derived from PBMCs. All receptors derive from a male donor with HIV.

The chain has TRBV29-1 and TRBJ2-6; D gene unclear. The V and J ends lost 7 bases and 0 bases respectively, with 19 bases between them. The CDR3 covers 17 residues. CDR1 and CDR2 (germline): SQVTM, ANQGSEA. CDR3 sequence reads: CSGISRALGSGANVLTF. DNA of the CDR3: TGCAGCGGGATTTCCCGGGCCCTGGGCTCTGGGGCCAACGTCCTGACTTTC.

The CDR3 reads CASSVSDRTGRNTEAFF. Here the CDR3 DNA reads TGTGCCAGCAGCGTATCGGACAGGACCGGGAGGAACACTGAAGCTTTCTTT. The chain links TRBV9 to TRBJ1-1, with 7 nucleotides matching TRBD1. Germline-derived CDR1 and CDR2 are SGDLS and YYNGEE. V gave up 1 base and J gave up 1 base; unmatched junction bases: 10. CDR3 length: 17 residues.

This clone has more than one count but fewer than ten. J is TRBJ2-1 and V is TRBV14; no reliable D call. Germline CDR1 and CDR2: SGHDN and FVKESK. The CDR3 totals 15 residues. V was cut by 0 bases and J by 2 bases, with 8 bases left in between. The chain's CDR3 is CASSQDRKPYNEQFF. The DNA of the CDR3 is TGTGCCAGCAGCCAAGATCGGAAGCCCTACAATGAGCAGTTCTTC. The entire variable domain, with the rest obtained from reference TRBV14 and TRBJ2-1, is as follows: EAGVTQFPSHSVIEKGQTVTLRCDPISGHDNLYWYRRVMGKEIKFLLHFVKESKQDESGMPNNRFLAERTGGTYSTLKVQPAELEDSGVYFCASSQDRKPYNEQFFGPGTRLTVL.

This clone counts as medium-sized. This rearrangement joins TRBV19 to TRBJ1-5; no clear D. Trimming took off 1 base at V and 9 bases at J, with 10 bases between the two ends. This CDR3 has 13 residues. Germline V gene sequence: CDR1 LNHDA, CDR2 SQIVND (reference sequence). The CDR3 region has the DNA TGTGCCAGTAGTATAGTTCCGGAGGGGCCCCAGCATTTT. Translating gives CASSIVPEGPQHF.

The chain joins TRBV19 to TRBJ1-5, with 9 bases lining up with TRBD1. Germline CDR1 and CDR2: LNHDA and SQIVND (reference sequence). V lost 8 bases, J lost 0 bases, and 8 bases stayed unmatched. This CDR3 spans 16 amino acids. This CDR3 is CASDTGGWSSNQPQHF. Here the CDR3 DNA reads TGTGCCAGTGATACAGGGGGCTGGTCTAGCAATCAGCCCCAGCATTTT.